The clone carrying this T cell receptor beta chain was found a few times. The data belong to a study of blood T cell repertoires in COVID-19. Participant-given clinical history determined each cohort assignment. Repertoires were generated with immunoSEQ multiplex PCR, while TCRdb's copy carries only in-frame clones and drops some. This sample has some 200,000 clones, with around 73% found just once. V was cut by 2 bases and J by 6 bases, with 7 bases left in between. Germline loops: CDR1 MDHEN, CDR2 SYDVKM. The CDR3 sequence is 12 residues long. The rearrangement uses TRBV28 and TRBJ1-1; D uncertain. The clonotype comes from a woman in her forties or fifties who had recovered from COVID-19. The sample consisted of PBMCs or T cells enriched from blood (not recorded which). The CDR3 DNA reads as TGTGCCAGCAGTTTAATGGCTGCTGAAGCTTTCTTT. Translated: CASSLMAAEAFF.